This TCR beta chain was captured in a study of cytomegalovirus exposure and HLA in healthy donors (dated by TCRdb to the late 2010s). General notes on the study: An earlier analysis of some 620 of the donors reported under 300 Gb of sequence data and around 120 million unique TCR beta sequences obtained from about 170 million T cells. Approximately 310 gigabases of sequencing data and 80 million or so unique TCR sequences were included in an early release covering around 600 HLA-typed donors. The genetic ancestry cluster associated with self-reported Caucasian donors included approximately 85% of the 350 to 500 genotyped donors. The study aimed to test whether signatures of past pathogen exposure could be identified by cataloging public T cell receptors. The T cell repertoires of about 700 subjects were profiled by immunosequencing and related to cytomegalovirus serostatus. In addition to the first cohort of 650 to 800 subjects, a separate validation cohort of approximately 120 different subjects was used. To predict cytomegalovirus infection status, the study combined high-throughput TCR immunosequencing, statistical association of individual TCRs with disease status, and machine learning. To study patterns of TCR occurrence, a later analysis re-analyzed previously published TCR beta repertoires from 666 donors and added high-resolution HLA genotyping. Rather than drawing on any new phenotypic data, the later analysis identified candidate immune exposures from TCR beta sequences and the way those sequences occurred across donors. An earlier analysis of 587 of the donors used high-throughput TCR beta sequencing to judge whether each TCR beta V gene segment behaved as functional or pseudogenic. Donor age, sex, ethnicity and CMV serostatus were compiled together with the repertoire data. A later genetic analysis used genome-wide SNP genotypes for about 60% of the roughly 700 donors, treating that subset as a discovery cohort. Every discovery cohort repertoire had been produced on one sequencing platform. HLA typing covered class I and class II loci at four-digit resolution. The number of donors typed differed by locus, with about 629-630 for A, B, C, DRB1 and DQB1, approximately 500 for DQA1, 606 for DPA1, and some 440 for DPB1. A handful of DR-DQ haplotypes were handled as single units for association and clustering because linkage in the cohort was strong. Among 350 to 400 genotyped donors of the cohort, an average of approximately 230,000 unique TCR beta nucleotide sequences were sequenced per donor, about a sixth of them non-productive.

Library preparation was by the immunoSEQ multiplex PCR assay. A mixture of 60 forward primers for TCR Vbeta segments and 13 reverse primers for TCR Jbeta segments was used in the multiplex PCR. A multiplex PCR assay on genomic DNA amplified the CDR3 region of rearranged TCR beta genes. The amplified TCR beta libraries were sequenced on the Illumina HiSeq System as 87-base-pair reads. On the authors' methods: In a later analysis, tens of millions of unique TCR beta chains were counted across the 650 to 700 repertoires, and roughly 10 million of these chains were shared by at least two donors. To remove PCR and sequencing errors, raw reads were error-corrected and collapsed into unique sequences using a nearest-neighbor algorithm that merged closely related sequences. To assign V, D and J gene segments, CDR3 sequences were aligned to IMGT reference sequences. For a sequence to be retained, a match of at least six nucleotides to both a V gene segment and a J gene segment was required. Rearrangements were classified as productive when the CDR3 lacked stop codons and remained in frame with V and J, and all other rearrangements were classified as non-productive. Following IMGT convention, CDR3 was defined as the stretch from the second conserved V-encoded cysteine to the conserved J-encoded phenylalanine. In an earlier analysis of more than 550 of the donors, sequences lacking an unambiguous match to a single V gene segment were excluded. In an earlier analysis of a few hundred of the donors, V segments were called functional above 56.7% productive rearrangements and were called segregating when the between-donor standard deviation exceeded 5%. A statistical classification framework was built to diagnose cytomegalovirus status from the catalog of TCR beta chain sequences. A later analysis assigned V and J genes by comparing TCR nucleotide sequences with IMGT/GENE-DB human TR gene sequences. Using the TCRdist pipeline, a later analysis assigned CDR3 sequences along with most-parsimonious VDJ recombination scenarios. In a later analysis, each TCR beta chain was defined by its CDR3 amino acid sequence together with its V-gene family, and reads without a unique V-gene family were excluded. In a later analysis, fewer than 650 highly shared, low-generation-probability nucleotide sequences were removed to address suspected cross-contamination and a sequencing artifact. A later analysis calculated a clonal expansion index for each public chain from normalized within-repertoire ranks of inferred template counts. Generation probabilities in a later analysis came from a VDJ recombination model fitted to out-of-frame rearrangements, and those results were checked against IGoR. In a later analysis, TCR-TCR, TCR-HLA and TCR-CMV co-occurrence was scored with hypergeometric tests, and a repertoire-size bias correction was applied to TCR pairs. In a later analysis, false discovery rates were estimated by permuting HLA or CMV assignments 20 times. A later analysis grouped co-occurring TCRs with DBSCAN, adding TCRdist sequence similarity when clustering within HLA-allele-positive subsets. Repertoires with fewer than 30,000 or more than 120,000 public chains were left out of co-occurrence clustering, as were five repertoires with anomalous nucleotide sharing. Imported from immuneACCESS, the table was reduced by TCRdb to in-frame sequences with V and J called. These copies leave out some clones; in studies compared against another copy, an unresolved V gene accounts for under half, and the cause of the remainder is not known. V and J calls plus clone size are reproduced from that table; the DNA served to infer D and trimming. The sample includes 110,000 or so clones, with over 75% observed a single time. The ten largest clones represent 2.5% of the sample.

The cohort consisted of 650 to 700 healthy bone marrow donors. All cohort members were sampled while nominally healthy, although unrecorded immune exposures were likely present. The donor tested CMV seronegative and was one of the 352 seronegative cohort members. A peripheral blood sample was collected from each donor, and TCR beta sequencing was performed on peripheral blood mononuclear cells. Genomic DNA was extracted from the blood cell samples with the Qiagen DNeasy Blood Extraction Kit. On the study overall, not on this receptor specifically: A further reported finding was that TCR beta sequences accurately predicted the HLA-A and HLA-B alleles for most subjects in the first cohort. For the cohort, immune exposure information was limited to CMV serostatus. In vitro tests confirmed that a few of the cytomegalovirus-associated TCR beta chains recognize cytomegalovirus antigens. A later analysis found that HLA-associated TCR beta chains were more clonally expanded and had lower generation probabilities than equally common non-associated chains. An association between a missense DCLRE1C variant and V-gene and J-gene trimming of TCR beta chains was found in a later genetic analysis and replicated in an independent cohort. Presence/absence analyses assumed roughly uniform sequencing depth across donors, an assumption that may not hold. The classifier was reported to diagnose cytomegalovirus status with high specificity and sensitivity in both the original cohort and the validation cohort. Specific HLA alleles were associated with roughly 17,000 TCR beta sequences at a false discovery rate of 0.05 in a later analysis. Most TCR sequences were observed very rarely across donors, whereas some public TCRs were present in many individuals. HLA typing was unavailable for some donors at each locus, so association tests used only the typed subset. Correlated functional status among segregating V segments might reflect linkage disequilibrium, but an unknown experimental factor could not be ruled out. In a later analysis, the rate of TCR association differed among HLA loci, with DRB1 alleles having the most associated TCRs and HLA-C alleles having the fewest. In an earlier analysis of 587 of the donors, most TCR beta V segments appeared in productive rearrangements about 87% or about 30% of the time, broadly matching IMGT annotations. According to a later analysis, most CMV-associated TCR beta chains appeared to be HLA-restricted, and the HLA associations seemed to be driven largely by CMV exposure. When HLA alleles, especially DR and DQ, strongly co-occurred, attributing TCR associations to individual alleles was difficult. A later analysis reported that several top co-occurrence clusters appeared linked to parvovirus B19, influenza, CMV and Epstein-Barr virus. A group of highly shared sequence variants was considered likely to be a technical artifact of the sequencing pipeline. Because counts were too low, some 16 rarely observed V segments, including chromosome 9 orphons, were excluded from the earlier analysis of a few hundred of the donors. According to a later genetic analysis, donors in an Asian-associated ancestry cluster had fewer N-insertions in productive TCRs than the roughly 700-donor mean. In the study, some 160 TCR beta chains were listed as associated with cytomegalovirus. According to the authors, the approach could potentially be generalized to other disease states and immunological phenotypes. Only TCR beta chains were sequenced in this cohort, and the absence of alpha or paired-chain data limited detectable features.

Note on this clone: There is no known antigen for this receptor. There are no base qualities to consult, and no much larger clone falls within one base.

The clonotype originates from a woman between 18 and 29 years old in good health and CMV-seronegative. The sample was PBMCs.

The CDR3 protein sequence reads: CASSDPILTDGYV. The sequence in DNA is TGTGCCAGCAGTGACCCTATACTTACTGACGGGTACGTC. The V and J genes are TRBV2 and TRBJ2-7; the D gene assignment is ambiguous. According to the germline V gene, CDR1 reads SNHLY and CDR2 reads FYNNEI. Counted from cysteine to valine, this CDR3 has 13 amino acids. The kept DNA is CDR3 alone, 39 bases in frame from the first base. Deletion took 3 bases off V and 12 bases off J, with a span of 18 bases between the germline ends.